The next 18 T cell receptor beta chains were all read from a single sample in a study of STAT5B mutations in CD4+ large granular lymphocyte leukemia. Repertoires were generated with immunoSEQ multiplex PCR, while TCRdb's copy carries only in-frame clones and drops some. Of 20,000 to 25,000 clones in the sample, roughly 87% were seen once. Material for sequencing was CD4+ T cells from blood buffy coats. These receptors all stem from a human donor in good health.

This sequence joins TRBV7-9 and TRBJ1-6; D call uncertain. This CDR3 comprises 16 residues. V dropped 5 bases and J dropped 3 bases, with 14 bases sitting between them. The germline gives CDR1 SEHNR, CDR2 FQNEAQ (reference sequence). CDR3 sequence: CASSGGGEGYNSPLHF. The CDR3 bases are TGTGCCAGCAGCGGTGGAGGAGAGGGCTATAATTCACCCCTCCACTTT.

The chain is built from TRBV27 and TRBJ2-7; D remains unclear. Per germline, CDR1 MNHEY and CDR2 SMNVEV (reference sequence). CDR3 size: 13 residues. Trimming cost V 6 bases and J 6 bases, with 15 bases left between them. The CDR3 region has the DNA TGTGCCAGCAGACTAACTAAAGGTGCCGAGCAGTACTTC. This translates into CASRLTKGAEQYF.

The rearrangement links TRBV7-2 to TRBJ1-2; 7 bases match TRBD1. V dropped 4 bases and J dropped 4; count of bases not matched to a gene: 6. There are 14 residues in the CDR3. Germline CDR1 reads SGHTA; CDR2 reads FQGNSA. CDR3 amino acids: CASSSPGQTYGYTF. The CDR3 coding sequence is TGTGCCAGCAGCTCCCCGGGACAGACCTATGGCTACACCTTC.

This chain joins TRBV7-2 and TRBJ2-2, with 8 bases matching TRBD2. The CDR3 runs 17 residues. Germline V gene lookup returns CDR1 SGHTA and CDR2 FQGNSA. Losses at the gene ends were 5 bases for V and 3 bases for J; bases not matched to a gene: 11. For the CDR3, the DNA is TGTGCCAGCAGCCCCCGGGGGGGAAGGGTGGACACCGGGGAGCTGTTTTTT. Translated, it gives CASSPRGGRVDTGELFF.

This sequence joins TRBV6-5 and TRBJ2-2; 10 positions agree with TRBD1. V lost 6 bases to trimming and J lost 5 bases; unmatched junction nucleotides: 6. The CDR3 consists of 15 residues. CDR1 is MNHEY, CDR2 SVGAGI, per germline. This CDR3 is CASRRQGAITGELFF. DNA for the CDR3: TGTGCCAGCAGGAGACAGGGGGCGATAACCGGGGAGCTGTTTTTT.

This clone was seen a single time. This sequence joins TRBV7-2 and TRBJ2-5, with D perhaps TRBD1 or TRBD2 (5 bases each). Trimming left V 5 bases short and J 5 bases short, with 15 bases between. The CDR3 loop spans 14 amino acids. Germline CDR1 and CDR2: SGHTA and FQGNSA. The DNA for the CDR3 is TGTGCCAGCAGCGCGGGCGGACAAGGGGAGACCCAGTACTTC. It specifies CASSAGGQGETQYF.

The chain is built from TRBV4-2 and TRBJ2-2; 11 bases line up with TRBD2. After removal of 4 bases from V and 7 bases from J, the junction contained 5 bases not matched to a gene. Germline V lookup: CDR1 LGHNA, CDR2 YNFKEQ. This CDR3 is 15 amino acids long. Here the CDR3 reads CASSLSGGAVGELFF. The CDR3 coding sequence is TGTGCCAGCAGCCTTAGCGGGGGGGCCGTCGGGGAGCTGTTTTTT.

The count of this clone is one. The chain joins TRBV28 to TRBJ1-6, with 7 bases matching TRBD1. Germline V gene data show CDR1 as MDHEN and CDR2 as SYDVKM. The CDR3 has 15 amino acids. With 5 bases clipped from V and 5 bases from J, the junction kept 6 bases outside the gene matches. The CDR3 sequence is CASSTGTANNSPLHF. The CDR3 DNA follows: TGTGCCAGCAGTACGGGGACAGCCAATAATTCACCCCTCCACTTT.

The chain uses TRBV7-2 and TRBJ2-1, with 8 bases that match TRBD2. The V gene's germline CDR1 is SGHTA and CDR2 FQGNSA. The V gene end was trimmed by 0 bases and the J gene end by 5 bases; junction bases not matched to a gene: 6. CDR3 size: 16 residues. CDR3 DNA sequence: TGTGCCAGCAGCTTAGCCGGAGTAGCGGGGAACAATGAGCAGTTCTTC. It encodes CASSLAGVAGNNEQFF.

This clone was seen once. V and J are TRBV18 and TRBJ2-5; perhaps TRBD1 as D (5 bases). CDR1 KGHSH and CDR2 LQKENI come from the germline V gene. Trimming took 3 bases from V and 3 from J, leaving 14 bases between them. The CDR3 length is 15 residues. The CDR3 DNA sequence: TGTGCCAGCTCACCTGGGGCAGGGCGGAAAGAGACCCAGTACTTC. Its translation: CASSPGAGRKETQYF. Full variable domain (rest looked up from reference TRBV18 and TRBJ2-5): NAGVMQNPRHLVRRRGQEARLRCSPMKGHSHVYWYRQLPEEGLKFMVYLQKENIIDESGMPKERFSAEFPKEGPSILRIQQVVRGDSAAYFCASSPGAGRKETQYFGPGTRLLVL.

This clone showed up just once. The chain has TRBV6-6 and TRBJ2-2; D is undetermined. V was clipped by 10 bases and J by 5 bases, with 11 bases between them. The length of the CDR3 is 12 residues. Germline CDR1 and CDR2: MNHNY and SVGAGI (reference sequence). CDR3 loop: CATTTRTGELFF. The CDR3 DNA reads TGTGCCACCACTACCCGGACCGGGGAGCTGTTTTTT.

The rearrangement joins TRBV28 to TRBJ2-7, with 9 bases identical to TRBD1. The germline V gene encodes CDR1 MDHEN and CDR2 SYDVKM. J lost 1 base, V lost 6 bases, and 1 base had no gene match. CDR3 length: 13 residues. The CDR3 nucleotides are TGTGCCAGCAGGGGGACAGGGTCCTACGAGCAGTACTTC. It yields the protein CASRGTGSYEQYF.

The chain uses TRBV29-1 and TRBJ2-7; D is undetermined. V was clipped by 4 bases and J by 2 bases, with 6 bases between them. The germline CDR1 and CDR2 sequences are SQVTM and ANQGSEA. CDR3 size: 11 residues. The CDR3 is CSVGLTYEQYF. The CDR3 DNA reads as TGCAGCGTTGGACTGACCTACGAGCAGTACTTC.

In its sample, this clone was seen once. The rearrangement joins TRBV11-2 to TRBJ2-2; a possible D gene is TRBD2 (5 bases). V shed 6 bases and J shed 1 base, with 18 bases lying between them. The germline gives CDR1 SGHAT, CDR2 FQNNGV. The CDR3 sequence is 17 residues long. DNA of the CDR3: TGTGCCAGCAGAACCAGGTTGGGCGCGGGGAACACCGGGGAGCTGTTTTTT. It is translated as CASRTRLGAGNTGELFF.

The rearrangement joins TRBV5-4 to TRBJ1-1; 8 bases are shared with TRBD1. The CDR3 spans 16 residues. Germline CDR1 is SGHNT and CDR2 is YYREEE (reference sequence). V lost 0 bases to trimming and J lost 1 base; unmatched junction nucleotides: 5. DNA for the CDR3: TGTGCCAGCAGCTTGGGAGCAGGGGGCGCGAACACTGAAGCTTTCTTT. This sequence encodes CASSLGAGGANTEAFF. The full variable domain, completed using reference TRBV5-4 and TRBJ1-1, is ETGVTQSPTHLIKTRGQQVTLRCSSQSGHNTVSWYQQALGQGPQFIFQYYREEENGRGNFPPRFSGLQFPNYSSELNVNALELDDSALYLCASSLGAGGANTEAFFGQGTRLTVV.

The V and J genes are TRBV6-6 and TRBJ2-3, with no clear D. The ends were cut back, 0 bases at V and 6 bases at J, with 7 bases in the middle. The CDR3 extends over 13 amino acids. Germline CDR1 is MNHNY and CDR2 is SVGAGI (reference sequence). CDR3 amino acids: CASSYSRPDTQYF. The CDR3 nucleotides read TGTGCCAGCAGTTACTCGAGACCTGATACGCAGTATTTT.

This rearrangement joins TRBV6-5 to TRBJ2-7; the D gene could be TRBD1 or TRBD2 (5 bases each). V shed 7 bases and J shed 4 bases, with 14 bases lying between them. The CDR3 is made up of 13 amino acids. The germline gives CDR1 MNHEY, CDR2 SVGAGI. The CDR3 here is CASTPGQGYEQYF. In nucleotides, the CDR3 is TGTGCCAGCACCCCGGGGCAAGGGTACGAGCAGTACTTC.

The V call is TRBV7-2, the J call TRBJ2-1; 10 bases fit TRBD2. The germline CDR1 and CDR2 sequences are SGHTA and FQGNSA. The ends lost 0 bases at V and 6 bases at J; junction bases unmatched: 5. There are 16 residues in the CDR3. For the CDR3, the DNA is TGTGCCAGCAGCTTAGCTCCCTGGACTAGCGGCAATGAGCAGTTCTTC. Amino acid sequence: CASSLAPWTSGNEQFF.